A single sample gave rise to the 24 T cell receptor beta chains below, sequenced in a study of T cell responses to AZD1222 COVID-19 vaccine. The assay was immunoSEQ multiplex PCR, and TCRdb's table has in-frame clones only and misses some. The sample contains approximately 180,000 clones, around 90% of which appear only once. Source: peripheral blood, taken on day 0 of AZD1222 vaccination. These receptors originate from an adult in good health.

This clone was observed a few times. The rearrangement uses TRBV21-1 and TRBJ1-1. TRBV21-1 is a pseudogene segment. The CDR3 has 13 residues. The CDR3 region has the DNA TGTGCCAGCAGCAAAGGGACTGCGGGGGAAGCTTTCTTT. It translates to CASSKGTAGEAFF.

The chain combines TRBV7-9 with TRBJ2-2; unclear D gene. V lost 1 base to trimming and J lost 6 bases, with 9 bases between them. The CDR3 runs 14 residues. From germline, CDR1 is SEHNR and CDR2 FQNEAQ (reference sequence). For the CDR3, the DNA is TGTGCCAGCAGCTTAGGAGTTGAACCCGGGGAGCTGTTTTTT. It specifies CASSLGVEPGELFF.

This chain connects TRBV4-1 to TRBJ2-1; 7 bases fit TRBD2. Per germline, CDR1 MGHRA and CDR2 YSYEKL. Trimming at V came to 1 base and at J to 7 bases, leaving 13 bases not matched to a gene. The CDR3 has 17 amino acids. CDR3 amino acids: CASSQGRAGWVNNEQFF. CDR3 nucleotide sequence: TGCGCCAGCAGCCAAGGTAGAGCGGGATGGGTTAATAATGAGCAGTTCTTC.

The CDR3 spells CASRVSRGRGETQYF. The CDR3 DNA reads as TGTGCCAGCAGGGTTTCCAGGGGCAGGGGTGAGACCCAGTACTTC. V gene TRBV27 combines with J gene TRBJ2-5, with a weak D call TRBD1 (6 bases). Germline V gives CDR1 MNHEY, CDR2 SMNVEV (reference sequence). CDR3 length: 15 amino acids. Trimming took 6 bases from V and 5 from J, leaving 19 bases between them.

This clone showed up just a few times. The chain combines TRBV4-2 with TRBJ1-3; D might be TRBD1 (5 bases). This CDR3 is built from 15 residues. The germline V gene has CDR1 LGHNA and CDR2 YNFKEQ. With 2 bases removed from V and 4 bases from J, the gap between germline ends came to 12 bases. Here the CDR3 DNA reads TGTGCCAGCAGCCAAACCGGGACCCCCGGAAACACCATATATTTT. Translating gives CASSQTGTPGNTIYF.

The rearrangement joins TRBV2 to TRBJ1-3, with D hard to call. CDR3 size: 15 residues. Deletions cut 3 bases from V and 0 bases from J, with 9 bases between. Germline-derived CDR1 and CDR2 are SNHLY and FYNNEI. CDR3 nucleotides: TGTGCCAGCAGTGAGAGGACGGACTCTGGAAACACCATATATTTT. Its translation: CASSERTDSGNTIYF. Complete variable domain (other parts from reference TRBV2 and TRBJ1-3): EPEVTQTPSHQVTQMGQEVILRCVPISNHLYFYWYRQILGQKVEFLVSFYNNEISEKSEIFDDQFSVERPDGSNFTLKIRSTKLEDSAMYFCASSERTDSGNTIYFGEGSWLTVV.

The CDR3 DNA is TGTGCCAGCAGTTTTTTTAGGTCCAGGGGGCTCTCTGGGCAGCCCCAGCATTTT. Its protein product is CASSFFRSRGLSGQPQHF. This chain uses TRBV28 with TRBJ1-5, with 8 bases identical to TRBD1. Germline CDR1 reads MDHEN; CDR2 reads SYDVKM. CDR3 length: 18 residues. V lost 3 bases to trimming and J lost 7 bases; unmatched junction nucleotides: 17.

This clone was recorded once. The chain joins TRBV3-1 (or the pseudogene TRBV3-2) to TRBJ2-7; TRBD2 agrees at 13 bases. CDR3 length: 18 amino acids. Germline-derived CDR1 and CDR2 are LGHDT and YNNKEL (reference sequence). Losses at the gene ends were 4 bases for V and 4 bases for J; bases not matched to a gene: 13. The CDR3 DNA reads TGTGCCAGCAGCCCCCACCCTTGGACTAGCGGGAGTGTATACGAGCAGTACTTC. It is translated as CASSPHPWTSGSVYEQYF.

In this sample, this clone turned up a few times. V and J are TRBV6-5 and TRBJ2-2; 7 bases are shared with TRBD1. Looked up from germline, CDR1 is MNHEY and CDR2 is SVGAGI. The CDR3 runs to 14 residues. V trimming: 6 bases; J trimming: 1 base; junction bases outside the gene matches: 2. CDR3 protein: CASSRTGNTGELFF. The CDR3 DNA reads TGTGCCAGCAGCCGGACAGGGAACACCGGGGAGCTGTTTTTT.

V and J are TRBV19 and TRBJ1-1, with a possible D match to TRBD1 (5 bases). The CDR3 has 16 amino acids. Germline CDR1 LNHDA, CDR2 SQIVND (reference sequence). Trimming took off 3 bases at V and 1 base at J, with 15 bases between the two ends. The CDR3, as DNA: TGTGCCAGTAGTATTTGGGGACGGCCGGCGAACACTGAAGCTTTCTTT. It yields the protein CASSIWGRPANTEAFF.

The rearrangement joins TRBV30 to TRBJ2-5; TRBD2 matches 9 bases. The length of the CDR3 is 15 residues. CDR1 is GTSNPN and CDR2 is SVGIG in the germline V gene (reference sequence). V lost 5 bases, J lost 2 bases, and 9 bases stayed unmatched. CDR3 sequence (DNA): TGTGCCTGGGAGCGGGGACTAGCCTTTCAAGAGACCCAGTACTTC. It is translated as CAWERGLAFQETQYF.

This clone was seen only a few times. V gene TRBV30 combines with J gene TRBJ2-7; TRBD1 matches 8 bases. The CDR3 sequence is 14 residues long. Germline-derived CDR1 and CDR2 are GTSNPN and SVGIG (reference sequence). J lost 3 bases, V lost 3 bases, and 7 bases had no gene match. This CDR3 is CAWSRQGPVYEQYF. The CDR3 region has the DNA TGTGCCTGGAGCCGACAGGGGCCGGTCTACGAGCAGTACTTC.

This chain connects TRBV27 to TRBJ1-2; the D gene is possibly TRBD1 (5 bases). V dropped 4 bases and J dropped 8 bases, with 11 bases sitting between them. This CDR3 comprises 12 residues. Germline CDR1 is MNHEY and CDR2 is SMNVEV (reference sequence). The CDR3 reads CASSSDSRGYTF. DNA for the CDR3: TGTGCCAGCAGTTCCGACAGTCGCGGCTACACCTTC.

This rearrangement joins TRBV7-2 to TRBJ2-2; the D gene is possibly TRBD2 (5 bases). This CDR3 comprises 15 residues. Trimming removed 2 bases at V and 0 bases at J, with 7 bases between. Germline CDR1 SGHTA, CDR2 FQGNSA. CDR3 DNA: TGTGCCAGCAGCTTAAGCGGCGCGAACACCGGGGAGCTGTTTTTT. Protein sequence: CASSLSGANTGELFF.

The genes are TRBV28 and TRBJ2-2; 12 bases are a match to TRBD1. This CDR3 comprises 19 residues. V was clipped by 6 bases and J by 0 bases; unmatched bases: 11. Germline V gene lookup returns CDR1 MDHEN and CDR2 SYDVKM. CDR3 region: CASSRPGTGGFSNTGELFF. In DNA form, the CDR3 reads TGTGCCAGCAGCCGACCAGGGACAGGGGGCTTTTCGAACACCGGGGAGCTGTTTTTT. The full variable domain, rest sourced from reference TRBV28 and TRBJ2-2, is DVKVTQSSRYLVKRTGEKVFLECVQDMDHENMFWYRQDPGLGLRLIYFSYDVKMKEKGDIPEGYSVSREKKERFSLILESASTNQTSMYLCASSRPGTGGFSNTGELFFGEGSRLTVL.

CDR3 loop: CASFLGTGGPDTQYF. CDR3 DNA: TGTGCCAGCTTTTTGGGGACAGGTGGCCCAGATACGCAGTATTTT. The chain uses TRBV6-5 and TRBJ2-3, with 8 bases fitting TRBD1. This CDR3 spans 15 amino acids. V trimming: 8 bases; J trimming: 4 bases; junction bases outside the gene matches: 11. From germline, CDR1 is MNHEY and CDR2 SVGAGI.

The chain uses TRBV3-1 (or the pseudogene TRBV3-2) and TRBJ1-6, with TRBD1 identical over 7 bases. Germline V gene data show CDR1 as LGHDT and CDR2 as YNNKEL (reference sequence). The CDR3 has 15 amino acids. Losses at the gene ends were 1 base for V and 6 bases for J; bases not matched to a gene: 3. The CDR3 reads CASSQAGTVNSPLHF. The CDR3 DNA sequence: TGTGCCAGCAGCCAAGCCGGGACAGTTAATTCACCCCTCCACTTT.

This sequence joins TRBV5-1 and TRBJ1-6, with D uncertain. This CDR3 contains 16 residues. The V gene's germline CDR1 is SGHRS and CDR2 YFSETQ. The germline V and J ends were trimmed by 0 bases and 4 bases, with 11 bases remaining between them. The CDR3 DNA reads as TGCGCCAGCAGCTTGGCGGGGATTCATTATAATTCACCCCTCCACTTT. Translated: CASSLAGIHYNSPLHF. Full variable domain (rest looked up from reference TRBV5-1 and TRBJ1-6): KAGVTQTPRYLIKTRGQQVTLSCSPISGHRSVSWYQQTPGQGLQFLFEYFSETQRNKGNFPGRFSGRQFSNSRSEMNVSTLELGDSALYLCASSLAGIHYNSPLHFGNGTRLTVT.

The chain carries TRBV5-6 and TRBJ1-2; 7 bases match TRBD1. The ends lost 4 bases at V and 5 bases at J; junction bases unmatched: 2. From germline, CDR1 is SGHDT and CDR2 YYEEEE. The CDR3 totals 12 residues. This CDR3 reads CASSPQGYGYTF. The DNA for the CDR3 is TGTGCCAGCAGCCCACAGGGGTATGGCTACACCTTC.

The chain is built from TRBV27 and TRBJ1-4; D remains unclear. Trimming pared 3 bases from V and 5 bases from J, leaving 7 bases between. Per the germline V gene, CDR1 is MNHEY and CDR2 is SMNVEV (reference sequence). The CDR3 loop spans 13 amino acids. CDR3 sequence reads: CASSFGRNEKLFF. In DNA, the CDR3 is TGTGCCAGCAGTTTCGGCCGAAATGAAAAACTGTTTTTT.

This chain joins TRBV6-5 and TRBJ2-3, with a weak D call TRBD1 (6 bases). CDR1 is MNHEY, CDR2 SVGAGI, per germline. Trimming took off 6 bases at V and 2 bases at J, with 15 bases between the two ends. This CDR3 contains 15 residues. The CDR3 DNA is TGTGCCAGCAGCTCCGGACAGTATTACACAGATACGCAGTATTTT. It yields the protein CASSSGQYYTDTQYF.

The sample holds a few counts of this clone. The rearrangement links TRBV25-1 to TRBJ1-2; the D is unclear. V lost 8 bases and J lost 0, with 22 bases in between. CDR1 is MGHDK and CDR2 is SYGVNS in the germline V gene. This CDR3 is 17 amino acids long. The CDR3 region is CASPDNVAAETNYGYTF. The CDR3, as DNA: TGTGCCAGCCCCGACAACGTGGCGGCTGAAACTAACTATGGCTACACCTTC.

The chain combines TRBV6-5 with TRBJ1-4, with D hard to call. Germline loops: CDR1 MNHEY, CDR2 SVGAGI. V was clipped by 5 bases and J by 4 bases, with 11 bases between them. The CDR3 spans 14 residues. The CDR3 DNA is TGTGCCAGCAGTAGAGTTCGAGATAATGAAAAACTGTTTTTT. It translates to CASSRVRDNEKLFF.

The rearrangement joins TRBV6-5 to TRBJ2-2; TRBD2 matches at 7 bases. CDR3 length: 15 amino acids. CDR1 is MNHEY, CDR2 SVGAGI, per germline. V was pared by 6 bases and J by 4 bases, with 8 bases of the junction left unmatched. The CDR3 spells CASSALAEATGELFF. CDR3 coding DNA: TGTGCCAGCAGCGCCCTAGCGGAAGCCACCGGGGAGCTGTTTTTT.